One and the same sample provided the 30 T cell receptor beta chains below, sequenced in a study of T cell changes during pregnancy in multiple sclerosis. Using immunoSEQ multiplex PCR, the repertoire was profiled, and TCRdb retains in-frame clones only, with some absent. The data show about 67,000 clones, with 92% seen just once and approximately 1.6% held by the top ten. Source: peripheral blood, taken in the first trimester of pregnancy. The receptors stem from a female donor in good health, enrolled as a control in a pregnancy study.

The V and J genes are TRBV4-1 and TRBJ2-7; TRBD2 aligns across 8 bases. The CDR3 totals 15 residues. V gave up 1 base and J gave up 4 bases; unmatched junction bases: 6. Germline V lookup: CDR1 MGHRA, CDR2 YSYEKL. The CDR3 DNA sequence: TGCGCCAGCAGCCAAGTTCCCTCTAGCGGGTACGAGCAGTACTTC. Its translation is CASSQVPSSGYEQYF.

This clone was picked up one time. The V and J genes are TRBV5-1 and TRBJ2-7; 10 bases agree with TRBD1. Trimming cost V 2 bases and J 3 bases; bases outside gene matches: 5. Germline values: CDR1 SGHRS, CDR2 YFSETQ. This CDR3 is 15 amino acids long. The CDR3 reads CASSLGQGDRYEQYF. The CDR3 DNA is TGCGCCAGCAGCTTAGGACAGGGGGACCGCTACGAGCAGTACTTC.

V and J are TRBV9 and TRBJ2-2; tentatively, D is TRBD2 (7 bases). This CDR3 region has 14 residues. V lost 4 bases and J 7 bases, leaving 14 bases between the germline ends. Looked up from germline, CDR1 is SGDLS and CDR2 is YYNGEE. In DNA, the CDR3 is TGTGCCAGCAGCACGGGGGGCGCGAACGGGGAGCTGTTTTTT. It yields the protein CASSTGGANGELFF.

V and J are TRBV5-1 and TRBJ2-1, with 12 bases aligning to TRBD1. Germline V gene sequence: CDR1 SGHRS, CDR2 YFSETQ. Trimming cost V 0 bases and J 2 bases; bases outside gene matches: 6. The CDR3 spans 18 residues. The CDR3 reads CASSLEGDRGRPYNEQFF. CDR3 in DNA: TGCGCCAGCAGCTTGGAAGGGGACAGGGGGCGGCCCTACAATGAGCAGTTCTTC.

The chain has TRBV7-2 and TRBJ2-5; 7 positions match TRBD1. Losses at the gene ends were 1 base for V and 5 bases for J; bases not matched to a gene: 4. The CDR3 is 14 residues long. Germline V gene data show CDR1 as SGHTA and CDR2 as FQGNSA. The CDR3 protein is CASSLGGGGETQYF. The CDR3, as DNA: TGTGCCAGCAGCTTAGGAGGGGGCGGGGAGACCCAGTACTTC. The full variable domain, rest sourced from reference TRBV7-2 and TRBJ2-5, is GAGVSQSPSNKVTEKGKDVELRCDPISGHTALYWYRQSLGQGLEFLIYFQGNSAPDKSGLPSDRFSAERTGGSVSTLTIQRTQQEDSAVYLCASSLGGGGETQYFGPGTRLLVL.

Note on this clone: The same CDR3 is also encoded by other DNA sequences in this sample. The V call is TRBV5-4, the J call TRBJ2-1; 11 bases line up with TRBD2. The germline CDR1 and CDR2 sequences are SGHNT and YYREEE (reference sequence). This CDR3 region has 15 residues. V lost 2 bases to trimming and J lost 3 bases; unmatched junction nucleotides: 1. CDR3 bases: TGTGCCAGCAGCTTCGGGACTAGCGGCTACAATGAGCAGTTCTTC. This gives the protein CASSFGTSGYNEQFF.

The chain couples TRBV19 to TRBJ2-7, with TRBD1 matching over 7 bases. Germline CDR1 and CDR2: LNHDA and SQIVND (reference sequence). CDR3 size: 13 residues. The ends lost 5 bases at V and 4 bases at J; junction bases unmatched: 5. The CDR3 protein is CASSPGQLYEQYF. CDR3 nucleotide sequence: TGTGCCAGTAGTCCGGGACAGCTTTACGAGCAGTACTTC.

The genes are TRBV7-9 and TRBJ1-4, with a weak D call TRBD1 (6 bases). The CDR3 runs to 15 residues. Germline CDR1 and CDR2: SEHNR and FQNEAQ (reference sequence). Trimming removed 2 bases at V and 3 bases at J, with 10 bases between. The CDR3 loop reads CASSLTGFSNEKLFF. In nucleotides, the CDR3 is TGTGCCAGCAGCTTAACAGGGTTTTCTAATGAAAAACTGTTTTTT.

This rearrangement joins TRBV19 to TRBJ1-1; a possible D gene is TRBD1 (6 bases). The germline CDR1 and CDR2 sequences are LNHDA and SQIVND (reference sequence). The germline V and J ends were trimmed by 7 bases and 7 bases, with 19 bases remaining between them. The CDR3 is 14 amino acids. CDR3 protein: CASMAPGVPFEAFF. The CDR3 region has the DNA TGTGCCAGTATGGCCCCAGGGGTCCCCTTTGAAGCTTTCTTT.

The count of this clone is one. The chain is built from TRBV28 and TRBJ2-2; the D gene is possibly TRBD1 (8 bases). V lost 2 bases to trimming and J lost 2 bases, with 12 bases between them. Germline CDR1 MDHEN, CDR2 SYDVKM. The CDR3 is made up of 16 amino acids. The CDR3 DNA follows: TGTGCCAGCAGTTTAACAGGGGGGGAAAACACCGGGGAGCTGTTTTTT. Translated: CASSLTGGENTGELFF.

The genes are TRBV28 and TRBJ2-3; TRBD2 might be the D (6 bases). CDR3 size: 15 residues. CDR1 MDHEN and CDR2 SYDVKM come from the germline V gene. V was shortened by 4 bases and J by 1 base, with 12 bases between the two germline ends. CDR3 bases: TGTGCCAGCAGTTCGATTGCTAGCGGCACAGATACGCAGTATTTT. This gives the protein CASSSIASGTDTQYF.

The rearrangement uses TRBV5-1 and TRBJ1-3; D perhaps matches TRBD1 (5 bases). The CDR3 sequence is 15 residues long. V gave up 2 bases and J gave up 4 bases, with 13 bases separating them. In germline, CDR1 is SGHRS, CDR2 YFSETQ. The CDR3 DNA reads TGCGCCAGCAGCTTAGTTTCAGGGCAAGGAAACACCATATATTTT. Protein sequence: CASSLVSGQGNTIYF. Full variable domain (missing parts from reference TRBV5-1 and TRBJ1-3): KAGVTQTPRYLIKTRGQQVTLSCSPISGHRSVSWYQQTPGQGLQFLFEYFSETQRNKGNFPGRFSGRQFSNSRSEMNVSTLELGDSALYLCASSLVSGQGNTIYFGEGSWLTVV.

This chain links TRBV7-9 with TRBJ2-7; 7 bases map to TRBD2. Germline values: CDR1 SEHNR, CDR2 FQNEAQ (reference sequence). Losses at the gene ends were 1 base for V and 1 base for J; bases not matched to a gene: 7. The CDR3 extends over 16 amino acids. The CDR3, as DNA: TGTGCCAGCAGCTTAGGGCTACGGGGGGTATCCTACGAGCAGTACTTC. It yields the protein CASSLGLRGVSYEQYF.

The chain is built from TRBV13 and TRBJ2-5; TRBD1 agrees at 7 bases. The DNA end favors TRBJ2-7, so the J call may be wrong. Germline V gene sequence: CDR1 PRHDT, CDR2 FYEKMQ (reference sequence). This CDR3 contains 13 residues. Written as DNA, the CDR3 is TGTGCCAGCAGCTTAGAGGGGGCGGTCGAGCAGTACTTC. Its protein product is CASSLEGAVEQYF.

The CDR3 loop is CASSVWTGEDYEQYF. For the CDR3, the DNA is TGTGCCAGCAGTGTTTGGACAGGCGAAGATTACGAGCAGTACTTC. The J gene is TRBJ2-7, the V gene TRBV6-1; 7 nucleotides line up with TRBD1. Germline V lookup: CDR1 MNHNS, CDR2 SASEGT. V lost 4 bases and J lost 4; bases outside the gene matches: 10. CDR3 length: 15 amino acids.

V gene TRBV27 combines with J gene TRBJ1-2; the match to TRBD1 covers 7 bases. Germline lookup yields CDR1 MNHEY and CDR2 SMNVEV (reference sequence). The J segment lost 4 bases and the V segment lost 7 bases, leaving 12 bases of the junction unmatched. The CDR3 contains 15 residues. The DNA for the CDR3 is TGTGCCAGCATGGGACAGTCCTCTCGGGGCTATGGCTACACCTTC. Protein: CASMGQSSRGYGYTF.

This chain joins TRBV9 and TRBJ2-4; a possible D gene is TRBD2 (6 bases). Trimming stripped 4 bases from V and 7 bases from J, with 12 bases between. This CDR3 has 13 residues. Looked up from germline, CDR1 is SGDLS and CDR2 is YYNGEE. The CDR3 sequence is CASSRQEGNIQYF. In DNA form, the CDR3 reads TGTGCCAGCAGCCGCCAGGAGGGGAACATTCAGTACTTC.

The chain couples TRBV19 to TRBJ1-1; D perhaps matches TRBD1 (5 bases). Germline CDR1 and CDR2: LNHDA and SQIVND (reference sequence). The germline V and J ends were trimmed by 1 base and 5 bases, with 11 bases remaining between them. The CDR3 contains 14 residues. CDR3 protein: CASSIGQIGTEAFF. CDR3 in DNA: TGTGCCAGTAGTATAGGACAGATTGGGACTGAAGCTTTCTTT.

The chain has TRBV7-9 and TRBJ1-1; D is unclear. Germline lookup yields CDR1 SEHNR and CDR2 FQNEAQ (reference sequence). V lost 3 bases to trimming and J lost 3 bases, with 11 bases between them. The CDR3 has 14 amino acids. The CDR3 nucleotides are TGTGCCAGCAGCTTGAGGGCCTTGGACACTGAAGCTTTCTTT. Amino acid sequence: CASSLRALDTEAFF.

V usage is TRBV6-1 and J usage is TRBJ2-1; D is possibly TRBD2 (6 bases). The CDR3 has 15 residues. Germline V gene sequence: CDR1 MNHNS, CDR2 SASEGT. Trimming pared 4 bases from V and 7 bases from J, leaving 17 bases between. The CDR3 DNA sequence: TGTGCCAGCAGTGCCGGGGACTGGCCTTGGAATGAGCAGTTCTTC. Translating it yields CASSAGDWPWNEQFF.

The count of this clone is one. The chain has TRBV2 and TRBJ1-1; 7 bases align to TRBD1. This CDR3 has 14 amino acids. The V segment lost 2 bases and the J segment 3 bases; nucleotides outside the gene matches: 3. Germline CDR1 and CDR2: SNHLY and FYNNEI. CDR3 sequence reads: CASSEQGDYTEAFF. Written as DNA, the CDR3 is TGTGCCAGCAGTGAACAGGGGGACTACACTGAAGCTTTCTTT.

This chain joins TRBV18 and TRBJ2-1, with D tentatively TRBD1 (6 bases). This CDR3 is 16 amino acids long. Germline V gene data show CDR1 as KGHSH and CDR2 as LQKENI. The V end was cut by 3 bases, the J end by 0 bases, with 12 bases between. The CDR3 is CASSPSGTSSYNEQFF. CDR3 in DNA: TGTGCCAGCTCACCCTCCGGGACAAGCTCCTACAATGAGCAGTTCTTC.

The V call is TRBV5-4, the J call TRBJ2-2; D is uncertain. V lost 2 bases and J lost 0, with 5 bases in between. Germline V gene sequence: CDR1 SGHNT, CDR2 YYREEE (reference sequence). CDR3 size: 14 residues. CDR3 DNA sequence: TGTGCCAGCAGCTTTCCGTCGAACACCGGGGAGCTGTTTTTT. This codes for CASSFPSNTGELFF.

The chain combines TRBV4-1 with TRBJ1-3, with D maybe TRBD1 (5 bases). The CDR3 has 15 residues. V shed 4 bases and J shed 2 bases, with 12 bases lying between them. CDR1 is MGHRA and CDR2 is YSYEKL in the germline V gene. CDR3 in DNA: TGCGCCAGCAGCCTCCCCGGGGGGACTGGAAACACCATATATTTT. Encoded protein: CASSLPGGTGNTIYF.

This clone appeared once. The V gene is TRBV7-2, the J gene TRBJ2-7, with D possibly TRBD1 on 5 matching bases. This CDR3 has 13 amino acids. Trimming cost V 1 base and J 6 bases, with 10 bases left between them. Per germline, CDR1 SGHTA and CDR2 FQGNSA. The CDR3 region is CASSLVGQGEQYF. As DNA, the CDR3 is TGTGCCAGCAGCTTAGTAGGTCAGGGCGAGCAGTACTTC.

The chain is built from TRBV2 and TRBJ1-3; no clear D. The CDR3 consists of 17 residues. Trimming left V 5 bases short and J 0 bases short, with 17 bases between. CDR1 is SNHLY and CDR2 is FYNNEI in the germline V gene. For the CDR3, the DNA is TGTGCCAGCAGTCGGAGGCAGGAGAATTACTCTGGAAACACCATATATTTT. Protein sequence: CASSRRQENYSGNTIYF.

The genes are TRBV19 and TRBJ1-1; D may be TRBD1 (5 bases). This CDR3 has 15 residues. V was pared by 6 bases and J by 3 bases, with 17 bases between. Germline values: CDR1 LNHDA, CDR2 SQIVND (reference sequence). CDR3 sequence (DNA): TGTGCCAGTAGAAAGGGGTACGGTCGTGACACTGAAGCTTTCTTT. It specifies CASRKGYGRDTEAFF.

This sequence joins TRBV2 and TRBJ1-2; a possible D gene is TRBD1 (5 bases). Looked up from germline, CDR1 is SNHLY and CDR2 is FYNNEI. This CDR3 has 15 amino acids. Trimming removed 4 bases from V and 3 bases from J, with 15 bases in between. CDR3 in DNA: TGTGCCAGCAGTGCGGGGCAGGGAGGTGACTATGGCTACACCTTC. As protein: CASSAGQGGDYGYTF.

Here the CDR3 reads CASLKSGNYNEQFF. CDR3 coding DNA: TGTGCCAGTTTAAAAAGCGGTAACTACAATGAGCAGTTCTTC. V is TRBV14 and J is TRBJ2-1, with D perhaps matching TRBD2 (5 bases). Trimming shortened V by 9 bases and J by 3 bases, and 15 bases separated the two germline ends. The CDR3 is 14 amino acids. Germline V gene lookup returns CDR1 SGHDN and CDR2 FVKESK.

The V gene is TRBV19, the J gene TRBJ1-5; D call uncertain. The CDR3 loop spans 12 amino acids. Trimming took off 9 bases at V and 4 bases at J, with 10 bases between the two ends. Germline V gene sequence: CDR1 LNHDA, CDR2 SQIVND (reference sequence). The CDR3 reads CASRRENQPQHF. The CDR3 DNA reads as TGTGCCAGCCGGAGGGAAAATCAGCCCCAGCATTTT. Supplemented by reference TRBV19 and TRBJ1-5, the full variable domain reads DGGITQSPKYLFRKEGQNVTLSCEQNLNHDAMYWYRQDPGQGLRLIYYSQIVNDFQKGDIAEGYSVSREKKESFPLTVTSAQKNPTAFYLCASRRENQPQHFGDGTRLSIL.